The 29 T cell receptor beta chains below all came from one sample that was sequenced in a study of T cells in pancreatic ductal adenocarcinoma (dated by TCRdb to about 2017). The pancreatic ductal adenocarcinoma patients who were selected had gone through surgery without receiving any neoadjuvant therapy. Library construction relied on the immunoSEQ multiplex PCR assay. This is the immuneACCESS table as TCRdb keeps it, with only in-frame sequences that have V and J called. A part of the clones is gone; compared with another copy, unresolved V genes explain less than half, and the rest is unexplained. A total of 12,000 or so clones appear in this sample, 70% to 90% of them only once. The ten largest clonotypes hold around 19% of the sample. Sequencing used PBMCs. These receptors were obtained from a human donor with pancreatic ductal adenocarcinoma.

The V gene is TRBV7-6, the J gene TRBJ2-2; maybe TRBD2 (7 bases). Trimming cost V 5 bases and J 10 bases, with 26 bases left between them. The CDR3 is 17 amino acids. CDR1 and CDR2 (germline): SGHVS, FNYEAQ. CDR3 protein: CASSPQGGGLFYVELFF. CDR3 nucleotide sequence: TGTGCCAGCAGCCCACAAGGGGGGGGGCTGTTCTATGTGGAGCTGTTTTTT.

The chain uses TRBV28 and TRBJ1-2; D not certain. Looked up from germline, CDR1 is MDHEN and CDR2 is SYDVKM. The V and J ends lost 8 bases and 4 bases respectively, with 14 bases between them. This CDR3 is built from 13 residues. CDR3 residues: CASGVPAIYGYTF. The CDR3 nucleotides read TGTGCCAGCGGTGTTCCGGCGATCTATGGCTACACCTTC.

V and J are TRBV5-1 and TRBJ1-2, with 7 bases aligning to TRBD1. From germline, CDR1 is SGHRS and CDR2 YFSETQ. The CDR3 has 15 residues. The J segment lost 0 bases and the V segment lost 4 bases, leaving 6 bases of the junction unmatched. The CDR3 DNA sequence: TGCGCCAGCAGCGTAAGCGGGACAGCTAACTATGGCTACACCTTC. This encodes CASSVSGTANYGYTF.

V is TRBV6-6 and J is TRBJ1-3; D unclear. The length of the CDR3 is 15 residues. Germline CDR1 and CDR2: MNHNY and SVGAGI (reference sequence). The V and J ends lost 0 bases and 0 bases respectively, with 6 bases between them. The DNA of the CDR3 is TGTGCCAGCAGTTACTCTATAAGCTCTGGAAACACCATATATTTT. Translation: CASSYSISSGNTIYF.

The chain couples TRBV5-1 to TRBJ1-2; 8 bases line up with TRBD1. This CDR3 contains 15 residues. V shed 2 bases, J shed 2 bases, and the junction held 5 bases outside the gene matches. Germline V lookup: CDR1 SGHRS, CDR2 YFSETQ. CDR3 region: CASSFDGQGNYGYTF. As DNA, the CDR3 is TGCGCCAGCAGCTTCGACGGACAGGGAAACTATGGCTACACCTTC.

The gene calls are TRBV5-3 and TRBJ1-5; 7 bases align to TRBD1. TRBV5-3 is marked as an open reading frame, function uncertain. V lost 1 base, J lost 0 bases, and 16 bases stayed unmatched. CDR3 length equals 20 residues. CDR3 sequence (DNA): TGTGCCAGAAGCTTGAGCCTTGGCAGGGGGGGACCTTATAGCAATCAGCCCCAGCATTTT. Its translation: CARSLSLGRGGPYSNQPQHF.

Worth noting for this clone: At one end, the junction sequence differs from germline, possibly due to a read error. This rearrangement joins TRBV27 to TRBJ2-3, with unresolved D. CDR3 size: 11 residues. Germline V gene data show CDR1 as MNHEY and CDR2 as SMNVEV (reference sequence). The CDR3 protein is CASSSTDTQYF. As DNA, the CDR3 is TGTGCCAGCAGTAGCACCGATACGCAGTATTTT.

This clone appeared a single time. V and J are TRBV4-3 and TRBJ2-7; TRBD1 aligns across 7 bases. The V and J ends lost 2 bases and 4 bases, in that order; junction bases with no gene match: 5. CDR3 length: 14 residues. Germline assignment: CDR1 LGHNA and CDR2 YSLEER. CDR3 sequence: CASSQSATGYEQYF. The DNA for the CDR3 is TGCGCCAGCAGCCAATCAGCGACAGGGTACGAGCAGTACTTC.

This chain connects TRBV19 to TRBJ1-5, with D perhaps matching TRBD1 (6 bases). This CDR3 comprises 14 residues. Germline assignment: CDR1 LNHDA and CDR2 SQIVND (reference sequence). V was pared by 6 bases and J by 2 bases, with 11 bases between. The CDR3 sequence is CASRTGLGNQPQHF. As DNA, the CDR3 is TGTGCCAGTAGAACAGGGTTGGGCAATCAGCCCCAGCATTTT.

The V call is TRBV30, the J call TRBJ2-1; no definite D call. The CDR3 is 12 residues long. Germline V gives CDR1 GTSNPN, CDR2 SVGIG (reference sequence). The ends were cut back, 2 bases at V and 9 bases at J, with 11 bases in the middle. The DNA of the CDR3 is TGTGCCTGGAGTCCTTCGACAACTGAGCAGTTCTTC. Protein sequence: CAWSPSTTEQFF.

This chain's CDR3 is CATSGDHNEKLFF. The CDR3 region has the DNA TGTGCCACCTCGGGGGACCATAATGAAAAACTGTTTTTT. J is TRBJ1-4 and V is TRBV7-9, with D possibly being TRBD1 (5 bases). Per the germline V gene, CDR1 is SEHNR and CDR2 is FQNEAQ (reference sequence). V dropped 10 bases and J dropped 4 bases, with 13 bases sitting between them. There are 13 residues in the CDR3.

The chain links TRBV28 to TRBJ2-2; 9 bases match TRBD1. V gave up 11 bases and J gave up 7 bases; unmatched junction bases: 8. Germline lookup yields CDR1 MDHEN and CDR2 SYDVKM. The CDR3 has 13 amino acids. This CDR3 reads CAALQGAGGELFF. In DNA form, the CDR3 reads TGTGCCGCCTTACAGGGGGCGGGCGGGGAGCTGTTTTTT.

This clone was recorded a few times. The J gene is TRBJ2-3, the V gene TRBV5-5; unclear D gene. The CDR3 runs to 13 residues. Germline CDR1 reads SGHKS; CDR2 reads YYEKEE (reference sequence). Trimming took 5 bases from V and 7 from J, leaving 14 bases between them. The CDR3 DNA is TGTGCCAGCAGTCTCAATGGCCAAAATACGCAGTATTTT. The encoded protein is CASSLNGQNTQYF. Full variable domain (remainder filled in from reference TRBV5-5 and TRBJ2-3): DAGVTQSPTHLIKTRGQQVTLRCSPISGHKSVSWYQQVLGQGPQFIFQYYEKEERGRGNFPDRFSARQFPNYSSELNVNALLLGDSALYLCASSLNGQNTQYFGPGTRLTVL.

The chain carries TRBV7-9 and TRBJ2-5, with a possible D match to TRBD1 (5 bases). This CDR3 has 14 residues. Germline CDR1 and CDR2: SEHNR and FQNEAQ (reference sequence). V gave up 1 base and J gave up 2 bases, with 8 bases separating them. CDR3 sequence: CASSLVGQQETQYF. CDR3 nucleotide sequence: TGTGCCAGCAGCTTAGTAGGACAACAAGAGACCCAGTACTTC.

V and J are TRBV7-2 and TRBJ2-5; 10 bases are a match to TRBD2. The CDR3 consists of 14 residues. Trimming removed 5 bases from V and 5 bases from J; junction bases left unmatched: 5. Germline V gene data show CDR1 as SGHTA and CDR2 as FQGNSA. In DNA form, the CDR3 reads TGTGCCAGCAGCCCCTATAGCGGGAGGGAGACCCAGTACTTC. Its translation: CASSPYSGRETQYF.

This sequence joins TRBV6-5 and TRBJ2-3; 8 positions agree with TRBD1. The CDR3 covers 15 residues. The germline gives CDR1 MNHEY, CDR2 SVGAGI. The J segment lost 5 bases and the V segment lost 3 bases, leaving 7 bases of the junction unmatched. The CDR3 bases are TGTGCCAGCAGTTATCAGGGGGCTCGGCTAGATACGCAGTATTTT. Its protein is CASSYQGARLDTQYF.

The rearrangement links TRBV5-5 to TRBJ1-5; D is uncertain. CDR3 length: 14 amino acids. Trimming took 3 bases from V and 2 from J, leaving 9 bases between them. The germline V gene has CDR1 SGHKS and CDR2 YYEKEE (reference sequence). CDR3: CASSSPGGNQPQHF. The CDR3 region has the DNA TGTGCCAGCAGCTCCCCGGGTGGCAATCAGCCCCAGCATTTT.

In this sample, this clone turned up a few times. The chain links TRBV2 to TRBJ1-2, with no clear D. CDR3 length: 15 residues. V lost 7 bases and J 0 bases, leaving 15 bases between the germline ends. The germline V gene has CDR1 SNHLY and CDR2 FYNNEI. For the CDR3, the DNA is TGTGCCAGCAAAGTAGACCTGGGCCCTAACTATGGCTACACCTTC. Translation gives CASKVDLGPNYGYTF.

For the CDR3, the DNA is TGTGCTAGTGGTTGGATAGATGCAGGACAAAGTCGGGCCAACGTCCTGACTTTC. It encodes CASGWIDAGQSRANVLTF. V is TRBV12-5 and J is TRBJ2-6, with TRBD1 as a possible D gene (5 bases). V gave up 4 bases and J gave up 5 bases, with 21 bases separating them. Germline CDR1 and CDR2: LGHNT and FRNRAP. This CDR3 has 18 amino acids.

This chain uses TRBV19 with TRBJ2-4; D may be TRBD1 (6 bases). The germline CDR1 and CDR2 sequences are LNHDA and SQIVND (reference sequence). There are 14 residues in the CDR3. The V end was cut by 6 bases, the J end by 7 bases, with 16 bases between. The CDR3 loop reads CASRTDYRVNIQYF. The CDR3 DNA sequence: TGTGCCAGTAGGACAGATTACAGGGTGAACATTCAGTACTTC.

The chain carries TRBV2 and TRBJ1-5; D unresolved. The CDR3 spans 13 residues. V was pared by 8 bases and J by 0 bases, with 8 bases between. The V gene's germline CDR1 is SNHLY and CDR2 FYNNEI. DNA of the CDR3: TGTGCCAGCGTGCGGGATAGCAATCAGCCCCAGCATTTT. Translated: CASVRDSNQPQHF.

Only a few counts were recorded for this clone. The chain recombines TRBV4-2 with TRBJ1-5, with D unclear. V was trimmed by 5 bases and J by 0 bases, leaving 8 bases between them. This CDR3 has 14 residues. Germline values: CDR1 LGHNA, CDR2 YNFKEQ. CDR3 DNA sequence: TGTGCCAGCAGCGAGCCACATAGCAATCAGCCCCAGCATTTT. Its protein is CASSEPHSNQPQHF.

The chain is built from TRBV27 and TRBJ2-5; D not resolved. Deletions cut 0 bases from V and 5 bases from J, with 4 bases between. Germline V CDR1 and CDR2: MNHEY, SMNVEV (reference sequence). The CDR3 totals 12 residues. CDR3: CASSLSGETQYF. The CDR3 region has the DNA TGTGCCAGCAGTTTATCGGGGGAGACCCAGTACTTC.

The rearrangement links TRBV4-1 to TRBJ2-1; TRBD1 is a possible D gene (6 bases). V was cut by 4 bases and J by 7 bases, with 20 bases left in between. CDR1 and CDR2 (germline): MGHRA, YSYEKL. This CDR3 is 16 amino acids long. The CDR3 protein is CASSPLTPGVENEQFF. In DNA, the CDR3 is TGCGCCAGCAGCCCATTGACCCCAGGGGTGGAAAATGAGCAGTTCTTC.

This chain connects TRBV18 to TRBJ1-3, with D perhaps matching TRBD1 (6 bases). Trimming pared 3 bases from V and 0 bases from J, leaving 12 bases between. This CDR3 has 16 residues. The germline CDR1 and CDR2 sequences are KGHSH and LQKENI. CDR3 in amino acids: CASSPVDSSSGNTIYF. The CDR3 region has the DNA TGTGCCAGCTCACCCGTGGACAGCAGCTCTGGAAACACCATATATTTT.

This chain joins TRBV6-1 and TRBJ1-4; no clear D gene. V lost 7 bases and J lost 8, with 20 bases in between. Germline assignment: CDR1 MNHNS and CDR2 SASEGT. The CDR3 is made up of 15 amino acids. CDR3 DNA: TGTGCCAGCATTCAGGCGATGTGGGCGCGGGAAAAACTGTTTTTT. It yields the protein CASIQAMWAREKLFF.

The V call is TRBV5-1, the J call TRBJ2-3, with 7 bases matching TRBD2. V lost 4 bases and J lost 6; bases outside the gene matches: 14. Per germline, CDR1 SGHRS and CDR2 YFSETQ. The CDR3 extends over 16 amino acids. CDR3 nucleotides: TGCGCCAGCAGCCACGAACCCCAGCGGGGCCTTGATACGCAGTATTTT. Its translation is CASSHEPQRGLDTQYF.

This clone showed up just once. The rearrangement joins TRBV5-1 to TRBJ1-3, with no clear D. The CDR3 covers 13 residues. V was clipped by 7 bases and J by 4 bases, with 12 bases between them. The germline V gene has CDR1 SGHRS and CDR2 YFSETQ. The CDR3 region is CASSTELGNTIYF. CDR3 sequence (DNA): TGCGCCAGCTCGACCGAATTAGGAAACACCATATATTTT.

The gene calls are TRBV7-9 and TRBJ1-6; a possible D gene is TRBD1 (5 bases). The CDR3 is 15 amino acids. V gave up 5 bases and J gave up 5 bases, with 13 bases separating them. Germline CDR1 SEHNR, CDR2 FQNEAQ (reference sequence). The DNA for the CDR3 is TGTGCCAGCAGCCCTTCGGGGCGGAATAATTCACCCCTCCACTTT. Encoded protein: CASSPSGRNNSPLHF.